The present TCR beta chain was sequenced within a study of blood T cell repertoires in COVID-19. The CDR3 loop spans 13 amino acids. V lost 6 bases and J lost 3, with 12 bases in between. CDR1 and CDR2 from the germline V gene are MRHNA and SNTAGT. Sequencing was performed with immunoSEQ multiplex PCR; in TCRdb, only in-frame clones are kept and a portion is missing. This table has 130,000 or so clones, approximately 90% appearing once. The material sequenced was peripheral blood. The receptor was isolated from a man aged 50 to 59 with active or convalescent COVID-19. The rearrangement uses TRBV6-4 and TRBJ2-7, with D hard to call. CDR3 coding DNA: TGTGCCAGCAGCGGCCCGACATTCTACGAGCAGTACTTC. Translating gives CASSGPTFYEQYF.